Below, one T cell receptor beta chain is given with its context. This clonotype showed up just a few times. This receptor's antigen is unknown. Base qualities are missing; no much larger clone stands one base away. To demonstrate the VDJtools post-analysis software, the study profiled TCR beta repertoires from the peripheral blood of about a dozen young patients with multiple sclerosis. The multiple sclerosis patients were children and adolescents ranging in age from 6 to 15 years. The sample is drawn from a study of post-analysis software for immune sequencing data (dated by TCRdb to 2015 to 2017). Background for the entire study: Disease courses on record covered relapsing-remitting, secondary progressive and progressive-relapsing multiple sclerosis, though some patients had no subtype annotation. A subset of samples was prepared in parallel using single-end sample barcoding, then pooled and co-amplified after Illumina adapter ligation. The multiple sclerosis patient repertoires were compared with some twelve previously published healthy control repertoires from donors aged about 6 to 25 years.

The investigation overall reported the following: The control group was slightly older than the multiple sclerosis patient group. When samples were clustered directly using the F measure, samples prepared in the same batch co-clustered strongly, which prompted a batch-effect correction. Roughly 5 TRBV segments, including TRBV5-6, TRBV5-1 and TRBV20-1, were significantly more frequent in patients than controls. Multiple sclerosis patients had significantly lower normalized Chao1 diversity than controls, a result that suggests substantial peripheral T-cell clonal expansion.

The method was PCR. This sample was sequenced with an Illumina HiSeq 2500. Unique molecular identifiers were incorporated into TCR beta cDNA libraries to reduce PCR and sequencing biases. About 500,000 cDNA molecules were obtained for every 1 to 10 million input T cells, so each molecule roughly corresponded to one T cell. The same protocol used for the earlier healthy control dataset was applied to prepare and sequence the patient libraries. Within a given batch, samples were prepared together, multiplexed and sequenced on the same HiSeq lane. The original pipeline was this. Raw barcoded reads were processed with MIGEC, and single-read molecular identifier groups were discarded before consensus assembly and CDR3 extraction. Clonotype tables were post-analysed with VDJtools, and diversity was normalized by down-sampling all datasets to the smallest sample size. In repertoire overlap clustering, CDR3 amino acid sequences, but not nucleotide sequences, were matched to correct batch-related cross-sample contamination. Clones were called with MiXCR by TCRdb after fastp trimmed the public reads at Q25, and only in-frame beta chains were retained. CDR3 protein duplicates are merged, each entry listing the most common genes and DNA. The V and J calls here are based on TCRdb, not the publication. Within this sample are fewer than 550,000 distinct CDR3 sequences, with less than 40% of them counted one time only. Jointly, the top ten make up approximately 6% of the sample.

Measured from the cysteine to the phenylalanine, the CDR3 is 15 residues long. Only the CDR3 DNA is retained, 45 bases long and in frame from the first base. CDR1 and CDR2 are read off the germline V gene (reference sequence) as DFQATT and SNEGSKA. The junction carries 19 bases between V and J, which are trimmed by 6 bases and 2 bases respectively. Sequencing was performed on blood. This receptor was identified in a girl aged 2 to 17 with multiple sclerosis. The rearrangement combines TRBV20-1 with TRBJ2-5; no D gene call is confident. The CDR3 sequence is CSALKSGRIQETQYF. The sequenced DNA is TGCAGTGCCCTTAAGTCCGGACGGATACAAGAGACCCAGTACTTC.